This T cell receptor beta chain was obtained from a study of immune evolution from preneoplasia to lung adenocarcinoma. Study findings and constraints: From normal lung to invasive adenocarcinoma, top clone frequencies appeared to decrease.

About this clone itself: The antigen remains unidentified.

Histologic diagnosis was independently verified by two lung pathologists. The repertoire was sequenced with immunoSEQ multiplex PCR; TCRdb's copy has only in-frame clones and lacks some. The repertoire holds thousands of clones, with less than 80% as singletons. Sequences were obtained from FFPE lung adenocarcinoma in situ tissue. This clonotype was sampled from a person aged 55 to 79 with lung adenocarcinoma.

Written as DNA, the CDR3 is TGTGCCAGCAGCTCACGGGTCGGGACAGGGAGTTACGAGCAGTACTTC. This codes for CASSSRVGTGSYEQYF. The J gene is TRBJ2-7, the V gene TRBV7-8, with 9 bases identical to TRBD1. V was pared by 4 bases and J by 4 bases, with 11 bases of the junction left unmatched. The CDR3 consists of 16 residues. CDR1 is SGHVS and CDR2 is FQNEAQ in the germline V gene.